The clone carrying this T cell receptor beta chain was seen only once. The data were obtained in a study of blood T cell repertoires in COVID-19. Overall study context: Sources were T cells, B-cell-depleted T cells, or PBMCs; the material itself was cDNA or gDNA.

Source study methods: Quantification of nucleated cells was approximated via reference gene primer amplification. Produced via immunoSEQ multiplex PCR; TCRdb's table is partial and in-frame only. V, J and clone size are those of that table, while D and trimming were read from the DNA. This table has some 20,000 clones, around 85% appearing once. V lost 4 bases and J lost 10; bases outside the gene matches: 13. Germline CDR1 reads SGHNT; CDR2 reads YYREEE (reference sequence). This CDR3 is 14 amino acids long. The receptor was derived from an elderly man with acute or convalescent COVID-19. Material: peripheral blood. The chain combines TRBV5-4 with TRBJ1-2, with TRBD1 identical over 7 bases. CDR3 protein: CASSKGANGALYTF. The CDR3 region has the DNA TGTGCCAGCAGCAAGGGGGCTAATGGGGCCCTCTACACCTTC.